Included here is one T cell receptor beta chain sequence, with context. The record originates from a study of early T cells in non-severe SARS-CoV-2 infection. Attached unique molecular identifiers marked individual cDNA molecules. Each CDR3 protein gets one entry after TCRdb re-called the 5' RACE reads with MiXCR. Seen here are about 52,000 distinct CDR3 sequences, approximately 11% observed once, and the top ten hold roughly an eighth. The source material was whole blood. This TCR derives from an adult who was a healthcare worker with PCR-confirmed SARS-CoV-2 infection or an uninfected control (not recorded which).

For the CDR3, the DNA is TGTGCCAGCAGTTACTCTCGACAGAACTACGAGCAGTACTTC. It codes for CASSYSRQNYEQYF. The J gene is TRBJ2-7, the V gene TRBV6-2 or TRBV6-3; maybe TRBD1 (5 bases). CDR3 size: 14 residues. Germline-derived CDR1 and CDR2 are MNHEY and SVGEGT. Trimming took 0 bases from V and 3 from J, leaving 9 bases between them.